This TCR beta chain was sequenced during a study of blood T cell repertoires in COVID-19. The wider study: Sources were T cells, B-cell-depleted T cells, or PBMCs; the material itself was cDNA or gDNA.

Sequencing used immunoSEQ multiplex PCR; TCRdb keeps in-frame clones, though not all of them. This sample has 150,000 to 200,000 clones; 82% occur once, and the top ten carry approximately 7.8%. Looked up from germline, CDR1 is ENHRY and CDR2 is SYGVKD. The CDR3 covers 13 residues. Notes on this clone: The junction departs from the called germline gene at one end, perhaps through a read error.

This receptor was taken from a woman aged 60-75 years with COVID-19, enrolled during active disease. The sequencing sample was made of peripheral blood. The chain couples TRBV10-3 to TRBJ2-7, with a tentative D call TRBD1 (6 bases). The CDR3 reads CAISEIVGAPADF. CDR3 bases: TGTGCCATCAGTGAGATTGTGGGGGCCCCTGCCGACTTC.